The 18 T cell receptor beta chains presented below share a single source sample, sequenced in a study of T-cell memory formation after mild COVID-19 (dated by TCRdb to the early 2020s). The method behind the library was 5' RACE. The sequencer was an Illumina NovaSeq 6000. TCRdb reprocessing: public reads trimmed at Q25 with fastp, clones called with MiXCR, in-frame beta chains kept. Rows with a matching CDR3 protein are joined into one entry that keeps the most common DNA and genes. The sample profile shows some 330,000 distinct CDR3 sequences; around 21% of them were found once. Around 12% of the sample belongs to the ten largest clones. The sample taken for sequencing was PBMCs or a T cell subset sorted from them (not recorded which). Source of these receptors: an adult woman who had mild COVID-19 (a few samples of this study predate the infection). The sample titles of this study are shuffled in the database, so cell type and time point are left out; the donor was told from shared clones.

This clonotype was seen more than once but under ten times. V is TRBV7-8 and J is TRBJ1-5; D is perhaps TRBD1 (6 bases). CDR3 length equals 16 residues. With 2 bases removed from V and 5 bases from J, the gap between germline ends came to 16 bases. Germline V gene lookup returns CDR1 SGHVS and CDR2 FQNEAQ. The CDR3 region has the DNA TGTGCCAGCAGCTTAATGGGAGTACAGGGTCATCAGCCCCAGCATTTT. Translation: CASSLMGVQGHQPQHF.

This clonotype was picked up a small number of times. V gene TRBV7-3 combines with J gene TRBJ2-4; 8 nucleotides match TRBD1. V lost 3 bases and J lost 5; bases outside the gene matches: 3. CDR1 SGHTA and CDR2 FQGTGA come from the germline V gene. The CDR3 runs 14 residues. CDR3 amino acids: CASSLDREQNIQYF. For the CDR3, the DNA is TGTGCCAGCAGCTTGGACAGGGAACAAAACATTCAGTACTTC.

The rearrangement links TRBV25-1 to TRBJ2-3, with TRBD1 matching 7 bases. The CDR3 has 15 amino acids. The germline gives CDR1 MGHDK, CDR2 SYGVNS. V lost 5 bases, J lost 1 base, and 6 bases stayed unmatched. The CDR3 protein is CASSSTGTGTDTQYF. In DNA form, the CDR3 reads TGTGCCAGCAGTTCCACCGGGACAGGCACAGATACGCAGTATTTT.

This clonotype has only a few counts. The DNA of the CDR3 is TGTGCCACCAGAAGCGGTGCCGGGAGCTACAATGAGCAGTTCTTC. It specifies CATRSGAGSYNEQFF. The chain links TRBV15 to TRBJ2-1; D is possibly TRBD2 (6 bases). Between the trimmed V and J ends, which lost 6 bases and 3 bases, there was a span of 15 bases. The germline V gene encodes CDR1 LNHNV and CDR2 YYDKDF (reference sequence). CDR3 length: 15 amino acids.

This clonotype appeared a few times. The chain combines TRBV30 with TRBJ2-1, with D unclear. The length of the CDR3 is 15 residues. Between the trimmed V and J ends, which lost 2 bases and 0 bases, there was a span of 11 bases. Germline V gene data show CDR1 as GTSNPN and CDR2 as SVGIG (reference sequence). The CDR3 loop is CAWSLGSSSYNEQFF. DNA of the CDR3: TGTGCCTGGAGTCTCGGGTCCAGCTCCTACAATGAGCAGTTCTTC.

This clonotype was found many times. Sequence at one end of the junction differs from germline and may be a read error. The chain links TRBV5-1 to TRBJ2-1; TRBD1 matches at 8 bases. Germline loops: CDR1 SGHRS, CDR2 YFSETQ. The CDR3 has 13 amino acids. The DNA for the CDR3 is TGCGCCAGCAGTGGACAGGGCTACGATGAGCAGTTCTTC. Protein: CASSGQGYDEQFF.

The chain uses TRBV27 and TRBJ1-1, with 9 bases lining up with TRBD1. V lost 1 base, J lost 2 bases, and 5 bases stayed unmatched. The CDR3 is 16 residues long. Germline CDR1 MNHEY, CDR2 SMNVEV (reference sequence). CDR3: CASSLYPGQGNTEAFF. CDR3 nucleotide sequence: TGTGCCAGCAGTTTATATCCGGGACAGGGAAACACTGAAGCTTTCTTT.

The chain uses TRBV24-1 and TRBJ2-2; 12 bases agree with TRBD1. There are 19 residues in the CDR3. V gave up 1 base and J gave up 3 bases; unmatched junction bases: 8. Per the germline V gene, CDR1 is KGHDR and CDR2 is SFDVKD. The CDR3, as DNA: TGTGCCACCAGTGATTTTACCGGGACAGGGGGCCTTTACACCGGGGAGCTGTTTTTT. Translating gives CATSDFTGTGGLYTGELFF.

V is TRBV18 and J is TRBJ2-1, with TRBD2 identical over 9 bases. Losses at the gene ends were 1 base for V and 9 bases for J; bases not matched to a gene: 10. This CDR3 has 16 residues. CDR1 and CDR2 from the germline V gene are KGHSH and LQKENI. CDR3 in DNA: TGTGCCAGCTCACCACGGGCGGGAGGGCGTAGTGCTGAGCAGTTCTTC. Translated: CASSPRAGGRSAEQFF.

This rearrangement joins TRBV12-3 or TRBV12-4 to TRBJ1-2; D may be TRBD1 (5 bases). The CDR3 contains 12 residues. V lost 5 bases and J lost 6, with 10 bases in between. CDR3 region: CASSLGGNGYTF. The CDR3 DNA is TGTGCCAGCAGTCTGGGGGGGAATGGCTACACCTTC.

The genes are TRBV6-5 and TRBJ2-3; unclear D gene. V lost 5 bases and J lost 10, with 22 bases in between. Germline V gives CDR1 MNHEY, CDR2 SVGAGI. The CDR3 consists of 15 residues. The CDR3 region is CASSAAPGFLVSQYF. The DNA for the CDR3 is TGTGCCAGCAGTGCAGCTCCGGGTTTTTTGGTTTCGCAGTATTTT.

This chain uses TRBV4-1 with TRBJ2-3; D remains ambiguous. In germline, CDR1 is MGHRA, CDR2 YSYEKL. The germline V and J ends were trimmed by 6 bases and 0 bases, with 7 bases remaining between them. This CDR3 is 13 amino acids long. The CDR3 loop reads CASRLGSTDTQYF. CDR3 DNA sequence: TGCGCCAGCAGGCTAGGGAGCACAGATACGCAGTATTTT.

This clonotype occurred a few times. J is TRBJ2-5 and V is TRBV6-6; TRBD2 might be the D (6 bases). The CDR3 runs to 16 residues. V lost 0 bases, J lost 1 base, and 12 bases lay in between. Germline CDR1 MNHNY, CDR2 SVGAGI (reference sequence). The CDR3 loop is CASSYSSRGPQETQYF. As DNA, the CDR3 is TGTGCCAGCAGTTACTCGTCGCGGGGCCCCCAAGAGACCCAGTACTTC.

The V call is TRBV12-3 or TRBV12-4, the J call TRBJ2-1; TRBD1 matches at 11 bases. The CDR3 totals 16 residues. J gave up 4 bases and V 7 bases, and 9 bases lay outside the gene matches. The CDR3 sequence is CASKPRDRGTYNEQFF. CDR3 nucleotide sequence: TGTGCCAGCAAGCCCCGGGACAGGGGGACTTACAATGAGCAGTTCTTC.

This clonotype was seen more than once but under ten times. The chain recombines TRBV7-6 with TRBJ2-1; D may be TRBD1 (5 bases). CDR3 length: 15 residues. Between the trimmed V and J ends, which lost 7 bases and 0 bases, there was a span of 13 bases. CDR1 SGHVS and CDR2 FNYEAQ come from the germline V gene. The CDR3 spells CASNPTASSYNEQFF. DNA for the CDR3: TGTGCCAGCAACCCGACAGCCAGCTCCTACAATGAGCAGTTCTTC.

V and J are TRBV4-1 and TRBJ1-1, with D possibly TRBD1 on 6 matching bases. The CDR3 is made up of 15 amino acids. The germline V gene encodes CDR1 MGHRA and CDR2 YSYEKL. Trimming pared 2 bases from V and 4 bases from J, leaving 14 bases between. CDR3 protein: CASSQRRGAGTEAFF. The DNA for the CDR3 is TGCGCCAGCAGCCAAAGGAGGGGGGCAGGCACTGAAGCTTTCTTT.

The genes are TRBV11-3 and TRBJ2-7; D gene ambiguous. Trimming removed 7 bases at V and 1 base at J, with 14 bases between. CDR1 and CDR2 from the germline V gene are SGHNT and YENEEA. This CDR3 region has 14 residues. This CDR3 is CASTSRWDSYEQYF. The CDR3 DNA sequence: TGTGCCAGCACCTCCCGATGGGATTCCTACGAGCAGTACTTC.

V is TRBV19 and J is TRBJ1-1; 7 bases are a match to TRBD1. This CDR3 is built from 15 residues. Germline-derived CDR1 and CDR2 are LNHDA and SQIVND (reference sequence). Losses at the gene ends were 6 bases for V and 1 base for J; bases not matched to a gene: 8. The CDR3 loop is CASRVGQGGNTEAFF. Written as DNA, the CDR3 is TGTGCCAGTAGAGTGGGTCAGGGGGGGAACACTGAAGCTTTCTTT.